This is a list of T cell receptor beta chains from one sample in a study of shared clonotypes between healthy human individuals. Produced via immunoSEQ multiplex PCR; TCRdb's table is partial and in-frame only. This sample has over a million clones, with around 74% found just once. The sample was memory CD4+ T cells sorted from blood. All receptors derive from a man younger than 35 in good health. The CDR3 runs from the conserved cysteine through the conserved F or W. The D gene is left open where the match is weak. Clone size, where shown, is once, few, many, or a class for clones that have expanded.

>TRBV5-1|NA|NA|TRBJ2-2
CASSLGWLQNTGELFF
TGCGCCAGCAGCTTGGGGTGGCTGCAGAACACCGGGGAGCTGTTTTTT
>TRBV25-1|NA|NA|TRBJ2-5
CASSVTKGETQYF
TGTGCCAGCAGTGTAACGAAGGGAGAGACCCAGTACTTC
>TRBV7-9|NA|TRBD1|TRBJ2-1
CASSSGTGRPNEQFF
TGTGCCAGCAGCTCCGGGACAGGGAGGCCCAATGAGCAGTTCTTC
>TRBV7-9|NA|NA|TRBJ2-3
CASSVGLSTDTQYF
TGTGCCAGCAGCGTAGGACTATCGACAGATACGCAGTATTTT
>TRBV5-1|NA|NA|TRBJ1-2
CASSLRQEGRDGYTF
TGCGCCAGCAGCTTGAGGCAGGAAGGTCGAGATGGCTACACCTTC
>TRBV6-1|NA|NA|TRBJ1-2
CASSDRPGGTF
TGTGCCAGCAGTGACCGCCCCGGGGGCACCTTC
>TRBV5-4|NA|NA|TRBJ1-2
CASTALMGYGYTF
TGTGCCAGCACCGCACTCATGGGATATGGCTACACCTTC
>TRBV11-3|NA|TRBD2|TRBJ2-2
CASSLGLAGEHGELFF
TGTGCCAGCAGCTTAGGACTAGCGGGAGAGCACGGGGAGCTGTTTTTT
>TRBV5-1|NA|NA|TRBJ2-5
CASSRGQPSYQETQYF
TGCGCCAGCAGCCGCGGACAGCCCAGTTACCAAGAGACCCAGTACTTC
>TRBV5-4|NA|TRBD2|TRBJ2-5
CASSLELAAQETQYF
TGTGCCAGCAGCTTGGAGCTAGCGGCCCAAGAGACCCAGTACTTC
>TRBV5-1|NA|NA|TRBJ2-7
CASSLETVGYEQYF
TGCGCCAGCAGCTTGGAGACCGTGGGATACGAGCAGTACTTC
>TRBV7-9|NA|NA|TRBJ2-1
CASSLVGLLNEQFF
TGTGCCAGCAGCTTAGTCGGCCTACTGAATGAGCAGTTCTTC
>TRBV18|NA|NA|TRBJ2-3
CASSPKSDTQYF
TGTGCCAGCTCACCTAAGTCAGATACGCAGTATTTT
>TRBV23-1|NA|NA|TRBJ2-5
CASSLRPRSPFETQYF
TGCGCCAGCAGTCTCCGGCCGAGATCCCCTTTCGAGACCCAGTACTTC
>TRBV5-6|NA|NA|TRBJ2-7
CASSLVGYEQYF
TGTGCCAGCAGCTTAGTGGGATACGAGCAGTACTTC
>TRBV5-1|NA|NA|TRBJ1-4
CASRDSDEKLFF
TGCGCCAGCAGGGACAGCGATGAAAAACTGTTTTTT
>TRBV11-2|NA|TRBD2|TRBJ2-5
CASSTSSGGTQYF
TGTGCCAGCAGCACATCTAGCGGCGGGACCCAGTACTTC
>TRBV6-5|NA|NA|TRBJ1-6
CASSRTEANSPLHF
TGTGCCAGCAGCCGGACGGAGGCTAATTCACCCCTCCACTTT
>TRBV2|NA|TRBD2|TRBJ2-5
CASSKEGGISGRTQYF
TGTGCCAGCAGCAAAGAGGGCGGAATTAGCGGGAGGACCCAGTACTTC
>TRBV6-5|NA|NA|TRBJ1-4
CASSYDGEGRGKLFF
TGTGCCAGCAGTTACGATGGGGAGGGTCGAGGAAAACTGTTTTTT
>TRBV30|NA|NA|TRBJ1-6
CAWSGGRGNSPLHF
TGTGCCTGGAGTGGAGGCAGGGGAAATTCACCCCTCCACTTT
>TRBV19|NA|TRBD1|TRBJ2-3
CASRTGGAGTDTQYF
TGTGCCAGTAGGACAGGGGGCGCAGGCACAGATACGCAGTATTTT
>TRBV9|NA|NA|TRBJ2-3
CASSTQGTITDTQYF
TGTGCCAGCAGCACCCAGGGGACTATCACAGATACGCAGTATTTT
>TRBV30|few|NA|TRBJ2-5
CAWIGLGETQYF
TGTGCCTGGATCGGGCTTGGAGAGACCCAGTACTTC
>TRBV19|NA|TRBD1|TRBJ1-2
CASSPDRGLGYTF
TGTGCCAGTAGCCCTGACAGGGGGCTCGGCTACACCTTC
>TRBV29-1|NA|NA|TRBJ1-2
CSVDRDTGYTF
TGCAGCGTTGACCGGGACACTGGCTACACCTTC
>TRBV7-2|NA|NA|TRBJ2-3
CASSLLGPKDTQYF
TGTGCCAGCAGCCTACTAGGTCCTAAAGATACGCAGTATTTT
>TRBV30|NA|NA|TRBJ2-7
CAWRGSGPYEQYF
TGTGCCTGGCGGGGTTCCGGCCCCTACGAGCAGTACTTC
>TRBV29-1|NA|NA|TRBJ2-7
CSVGLDPLGREQYF
TGCAGCGTCGGGCTCGACCCTCTGGGTCGGGAGCAGTACTTC
>TRBV4-1|NA|TRBD1|TRBJ2-7
CASSSGGTGGYEQYF
TGCGCCAGCAGCAGTGGTGGGACAGGGGGCTACGAGCAGTACTTC
>TRBV5-1|NA|NA|TRBJ2-7
CASSFGYEQYF
TGCGCCAGCAGCTTCGGGTACGAGCAGTACTTC
>TRBV28|NA|TRBD1|TRBJ2-4
CASSPSPGQGANIQYF
TGTGCCAGCAGTCCCTCCCCGGGACAGGGGGCGAACATTCAGTACTTC
>TRBV7-9|NA|TRBD2|TRBJ2-5
CASSRGRTSGIVMETQYF
TGTGCCAGCAGCAGGGGCAGGACTAGCGGGATAGTGATGGAGACCCAGTACTTC